The present T cell receptor beta chain was sequenced within a study of cytomegalovirus exposure and HLA in healthy donors. Concerning this clone: The target antigen is unknown.

Data came from immunoSEQ multiplex PCR; TCRdb stores just in-frame clones and leaves some out. The data contain roughly 100,000 clones, about 88% of them singletons. Study-wide results and caveats: In the 130 or so validation repertoires, a later analysis found that first-cohort TCR clusters tended to co-occur.

Germline V gene data show CDR1 as SGHRS and CDR2 as YFSETQ. The CDR3 sequence is 17 residues long. The junction had 17 bases not matched to a gene; V was cut back by 4 bases and J by 9 bases. Sequenced input: PBMCs. V usage is TRBV5-1 and J usage is TRBJ2-5; 11 positions agree with TRBD1. The TCR sequence derives from a woman younger than 35 in good health and CMV-seropositive. The DNA for the CDR3 is TGCGCCAGCAGCATGTCGGGGGACAGGGGGTTCTTGGAATCCCAGTACTTC. This translates into CASSMSGDRGFLESQYF.